This TCR beta chain derives from a study of CD8 T cells in Susac syndrome. The T cells that were sequenced for TCR beta were CD8+ and CD4+ cells from blood. It was negative isolation that provided the CD8+ and CD4+ T cells, whereas TEMRA cells were enriched by FACS. With random hexamers, reverse transcription was performed on about 0.5 to 1 ug of RNA. The amplification used immunoSEQ multiplex PCR on TCR beta CDR3; it spanned 54 Vbeta and 13 Jbeta. One entry per CDR3 protein results from TCRdb running MiXCR on the immunoSEQ multiplex PCR reads. The repertoire holds 180,000 or so distinct CDR3 sequences, with roughly 95% as singletons. Germline lookup yields CDR1 LGHDT and CDR2 YNNKEL (reference sequence). Trimming pared 0 bases from V and 2 bases from J, leaving 13 bases between. This CDR3 has 16 amino acids.

Sequenced input: CD4+ T cells from PBMCs. The sequence was collected from a human donor with multiple sclerosis. This chain uses TRBV3-1 with TRBJ2-5; the D is unclear. Here the CDR3 DNA reads TGTGCCAGCAGCCAAGATATAGGAACCTTACAAGAGACCCAGTACTTC. Translation: CASSQDIGTLQETQYF.